This TCR beta chain was identified in a study of breast tumors, draining lymph nodes, adjacent tissues. Study-level results: Compared with lymph nodes, tumors were less diverse; compared with nontumor tissue, more. Luminal-like breast cancer showed significantly greater tumor-nontumor repertoire similarity than basal-like breast cancer did.

Worth noting for this clonotype: Antigen: not known.

The V and J ends lost 4 bases and 8 bases, in that order; junction bases with no gene match: 11. The CDR3 sequence is 15 residues long. Looked up from germline, CDR1 is MNHEY and CDR2 is SVGEGT. TCRdb passed the multiplex PCR reads through MiXCR, listing each CDR3 protein once. Of 150,000 to 200,000 distinct CDR3 sequences in the sample, approximately 30% were seen once. Samples came from axillary lymph nodes draining the breast cancer. The chain joins TRBV6-2 or TRBV6-3 to TRBJ2-1, with TRBD2 matching 7 bases. The sequence was obtained from a female donor with breast cancer. Some clones in this sample may be carry-over from other donors' samples. The sequencing input was axillary lymph node tissue. CDR3 loop: CASSSPRLARDEQFF. In DNA form, the CDR3 reads TGTGCCAGCAGTTCCCCGCGACTAGCTAGGGATGAGCAGTTCTTC.